The present T cell receptor beta chain was sequenced within a study of identical twins. The CDR3 spans 14 residues. Between the trimmed V and J ends, which lost 1 base and 5 bases, there was a span of 15 bases. Germline V gene lookup returns CDR1 DFQATT and CDR2 SNEGSKA (reference sequence). Each CDR3 protein is one row after TCRdb ran MiXCR on the 5' RACE reads. This repertoire shows roughly 350,000 distinct CDR3 sequences, over 9% found once; its top ten account for roughly 7%. These same records also appear under a second study, on yellow fever vaccine responses in identical twins.

The V gene is TRBV20-1, the J gene TRBJ2-7; possibly TRBD1 for D (6 bases). The origin of this receptor is a woman younger than 30 in good health. What was sequenced was CD8+ T cells sorted from blood. CDR3 protein: CSARGTVKFNEQYV. The CDR3, as DNA: TGCAGTGCTAGAGGGACAGTTAAGTTTAACGAGCAGTACGTC.